One and the same sample provided the 25 T cell receptor beta chains below, sequenced in a study of blood T cell repertoires in COVID-19. Generated by immunoSEQ multiplex PCR, the TCRdb table keeps only in-frame clones and is missing some. The sample records about 81,000 clones, about nine tenths being singletons. Sequenced input: peripheral blood. These receptors all come from a woman aged 50 to 60 in a cohort sampled during active COVID-19.

Worth noting for this clone: Other DNA sequences in the sample encode the same CDR3. V usage is TRBV18 and J usage is TRBJ2-7; 10 positions agree with TRBD2. Germline assignment: CDR1 KGHSH and CDR2 LQKENI. V dropped 1 base and J dropped 1; count of bases not matched to a gene: 4. This CDR3 has 16 residues. The CDR3 bases are TGTGCCAGCTCACCACAGGCTAGCGGGGGTTCCTACGAGCAGTACTTC. Translation: CASSPQASGGSYEQYF.

This clone occurred a few times. The chain links TRBV9 to TRBJ2-7; TRBD2 matches 11 bases. Germline values: CDR1 SGDLS, CDR2 YYNGEE. The CDR3 spans 14 residues. With V trimmed by 4 bases and J by 7 bases, 7 bases remained unmatched. The CDR3 here is CASSTSGGGGEQYF. DNA for the CDR3: TGTGCCAGCAGCACTAGCGGGGGCGGTGGGGAGCAGTACTTC.

The gene calls are TRBV6-1 and TRBJ1-2; D call uncertain. Germline V gene sequence: CDR1 MNHNS, CDR2 SASEGT. V was pared by 2 bases and J by 7 bases, with 17 bases between. The CDR3 spans 15 residues. The CDR3, as DNA: TGTGCCAGCAGTGAATCTGTACCAGGCTTGGGTGGCTACACCTTC. Protein: CASSESVPGLGGYTF.

The table lists this clone with a few counts. CDR3 region: CASSPRGHTDTQYF. The CDR3 DNA reads as TGTGCCAGCAGCCCCAGGGGGCATACAGATACGCAGTATTTT. This sequence joins TRBV3-1 (or the pseudogene TRBV3-2) and TRBJ2-3; 8 positions agree with TRBD1. The CDR3 consists of 14 residues. Germline CDR1 reads LGHDT; CDR2 reads YNNKEL (reference sequence). The ends lost 4 bases at V and 3 bases at J; junction bases unmatched: 3.

The V gene is TRBV11-2, the J gene TRBJ2-2; no clear D gene. The V end lost 2 bases, the J end lost 7 bases, and 8 bases lay between the germline ends. The CDR3 length is 13 residues. The germline V gene encodes CDR1 SGHAT and CDR2 FQNNGV. CDR3 nucleotide sequence: TGTGCCAGCAGCTTACCATCGGTCGGGGAGCTGTTTTTT. The encoded protein is CASSLPSVGELFF.

The rearrangement joins TRBV18 to TRBJ1-1, with 7 bases lining up with TRBD1. The V and J ends lost 3 bases and 11 bases, in that order; junction bases with no gene match: 9. This CDR3 spans 13 amino acids. Germline V gene data show CDR1 as KGHSH and CDR2 as LQKENI. The CDR3 DNA follows: TGTGCCAGCTCACCGCACAGGGGCGAGGAGGCTTTCTTT. It is translated as CASSPHRGEEAFF.

V and J are TRBV27 and TRBJ2-1; 9 bases fit TRBD2. J was trimmed by 4 bases and V by 5 bases; bases with no gene match: 6. Germline V CDR1 and CDR2: MNHEY, SMNVEV (reference sequence). This CDR3 is built from 15 residues. CDR3 DNA: TGTGCCAGCAGTGGCGCTAGCGGGGCTTACAATGAGCAGTTCTTC. This gives the protein CASSGASGAYNEQFF.

The chain joins TRBV10-3 to TRBJ1-4, with D possibly being TRBD1 (6 bases). The CDR3 extends over 15 amino acids. The V end lost 5 bases, the J end lost 3 bases, and 13 bases lay between the germline ends. CDR1 and CDR2 (germline): ENHRY, SYGVKD. The CDR3 DNA reads as TGTGCCATCAGTTCGGGCAGGGGACCTAATGAAAAACTGTTTTTT. It codes for CAISSGRGPNEKLFF.

The genes are TRBV7-9 and TRBJ2-1, with 11 bases identical to TRBD2. Germline V gene sequence: CDR1 SEHNR, CDR2 FQNEAQ (reference sequence). The V segment lost 5 bases and the J segment 3 bases; nucleotides outside the gene matches: 6. This CDR3 comprises 16 residues. The CDR3 is CASSVSGRALYNEQFF. The CDR3 region has the DNA TGTGCCAGCAGCGTTAGCGGGAGGGCTCTCTACAATGAGCAGTTCTTC. The full variable domain, its missing parts supplied by reference TRBV7-9 and TRBJ2-1, is DTGVSQNPRHKITKRGQNVTFRCDPISEHNRLYWYRQTLGQGPEFLTYFQNEAQLEKSRLLSDRFSAERPKGSFSTLEIQRTEQGDSAMYLCASSVSGRALYNEQFFGPGTRLTVL.

The chain employs TRBV7-9 and TRBJ2-3, with D tentatively TRBD2 (5 bases). Between the trimmed V and J ends, which lost 6 bases and 1 base, there was a span of 14 bases. There are 15 residues in the CDR3. Germline V gives CDR1 SEHNR, CDR2 FQNEAQ (reference sequence). The CDR3 here is CASSEGAGRTDTQYF. The CDR3 DNA follows: TGTGCCAGCAGTGAGGGCGCGGGCCGCACAGATACGCAGTATTTT.

The chain couples TRBV19 to TRBJ2-4, with 15 bases aligning to TRBD2. Germline V gives CDR1 LNHDA, CDR2 SQIVND (reference sequence). The V segment lost 6 bases and the J segment 9 bases; nucleotides outside the gene matches: 18. CDR3 length: 19 amino acids. This CDR3 reads CASRPLGLAGGRAHGIQYF. The CDR3 DNA reads as TGTGCCAGTAGACCACTGGGACTAGCGGGAGGACGCGCTCATGGCATTCAGTACTTC.

V gene TRBV11-2 combines with J gene TRBJ2-7; unclear D gene. The germline V gene has CDR1 SGHAT and CDR2 FQNNGV. Trimming pared 5 bases from V and 6 bases from J, leaving 8 bases between. This CDR3 contains 11 residues. For the CDR3, the DNA is TGTGCCAGCAGCACGCTACGCGAGCAGTACTTC. It is translated as CASSTLREQYF.

The chain couples TRBV10-1 to TRBJ1-1; TRBD1 is a possible D gene (6 bases). CDR1 WNHNN and CDR2 SYGVQD come from the germline V gene (reference sequence). The V and J ends lost 8 bases and 8 bases respectively, with 18 bases between them. This CDR3 region has 13 residues. Here the CDR3 DNA reads TGCGCCAGCTCTGGACAGAGGGGACAAGAAGCTTTCTTT. This codes for CASSGQRGQEAFF.

In its sample, this clone was seen once. The chain has TRBV19 and TRBJ2-2; unclear D gene. Germline CDR1 is LNHDA and CDR2 is SQIVND (reference sequence). Trimming took 7 bases from V and 0 from J, leaving 6 bases between them. The CDR3 runs 13 residues. CDR3: CASNQANTGELFF. The CDR3 DNA follows: TGTGCCAGTAACCAGGCGAACACCGGGGAGCTGTTTTTT.

The gene calls are TRBV7-8 and TRBJ1-2, with D maybe TRBD1 (6 bases). Germline V CDR1 and CDR2: SGHVS, FQNEAQ. The CDR3 is 16 amino acids. The V end was cut by 1 base, the J end by 2 bases, with 14 bases between. CDR3 DNA sequence: TGTGCCAGCAGCTTAGGAGGGCGGGGGCGGAACTATGGCTACACCTTC. Translated, it gives CASSLGGRGRNYGYTF.

The chain couples TRBV10-3 to TRBJ2-1, with 8 bases fitting TRBD1. J was trimmed by 2 bases and V by 0 bases; bases with no gene match: 0. The germline V gene encodes CDR1 ENHRY and CDR2 SYGVKD. The CDR3 loop spans 15 amino acids. CDR3 residues: CAISESQGAYNEQFF. Here the CDR3 DNA reads TGTGCCATCAGTGAGTCACAGGGGGCCTACAATGAGCAGTTCTTC.

This chain connects TRBV28 to TRBJ1-1; D is unresolved. CDR1 is MDHEN and CDR2 is SYDVKM in the germline V gene. V gave up 2 bases and J gave up 0 bases, with 13 bases separating them. This CDR3 is built from 16 residues. CDR3 coding DNA: TGTGCCAGCAGTTTAATGTCAGCTCGGGTGAACACTGAAGCTTTCTTT. Its protein is CASSLMSARVNTEAFF.

J is TRBJ1-1 and V is TRBV7-8; D not certain. The CDR3 is 18 amino acids. CDR1 SGHVS and CDR2 FQNEAQ come from the germline V gene. V was shortened by 2 bases and J by 2 bases, with 21 bases between the two germline ends. This chain's CDR3 is CASSLSEGGVRRNTEAFF. The CDR3 coding sequence is TGTGCCAGCAGCTTAAGTGAGGGTGGGGTCCGCCGAAACACTGAAGCTTTCTTT.

The V call is TRBV9, the J call TRBJ1-1; 10 bases line up with TRBD1. Germline CDR1 reads SGDLS; CDR2 reads YYNGEE. The junction had 4 bases not matched to a gene; V was cut back by 0 bases and J by 5 bases. This CDR3 contains 15 residues. In nucleotides, the CDR3 is TGTGCCAGCAGCGTAGATCCGGGACAGGGGACTGAAGCTTTCTTT. It translates to CASSVDPGQGTEAFF.

The CDR3 sequence: CASSWGSLYNSPLHF. CDR3 nucleotides: TGTGCCAGCAGTTGGGGCAGCCTTTATAATTCACCCCTCCACTTT. The chain couples TRBV6-5 to TRBJ1-6; perhaps TRBD1 as D (5 bases). Deletions cut 4 bases from V and 4 bases from J, with 11 bases between. The CDR3 length is 15 residues. Looked up from germline, CDR1 is MNHEY and CDR2 is SVGAGI.

The chain combines TRBV12-5 with TRBJ2-7; TRBD1 aligns across 9 bases. V lost 5 bases to trimming and J lost 5 bases; unmatched junction nucleotides: 10. This CDR3 has 15 residues. From germline, CDR1 is LGHNT and CDR2 FRNRAP. CDR3 amino acids: CASGPAGTGRDEQYF. CDR3 DNA sequence: TGTGCTAGTGGTCCGGCCGGGACAGGGCGAGACGAGCAGTACTTC.

This clone showed up just once. The chain employs TRBV5-1 and TRBJ2-6, with 10 bases identical to TRBD1. J gave up 0 bases and V 3 bases, and 6 bases lay outside the gene matches. The CDR3 extends over 18 amino acids. Germline-derived CDR1 and CDR2 are SGHRS and YFSETQ. The CDR3 DNA reads TGCGCCAGCAGCTCTGGGGGGACAGGGGTCTCTGGGGCCAACGTCCTGACTTTC. Translation: CASSSGGTGVSGANVLTF.

The V and J genes are TRBV5-8 and TRBJ2-1; TRBD1 matches at 7 bases. After removal of 4 bases from V and 3 bases from J, the junction contained 7 bases not matched to a gene. CDR1 is SGHTS and CDR2 is YDEGEE in the germline V gene. The CDR3 covers 15 residues. In DNA form, the CDR3 reads TGTGCCAGCAGCCACCCCCGGGACAGCTACAATGAGCAGTTCTTC. Protein product: CASSHPRDSYNEQFF.

CDR3 residues: CASSQESGTGTFTF. CDR3 sequence (DNA): TGCGCCAGCAGCCAAGAGTCGGGAACAGGGACATTTACCTTC. This chain connects TRBV4-1 to TRBJ1-2; D perhaps matches TRBD1 (6 bases). The germline V gene encodes CDR1 MGHRA and CDR2 YSYEKL. There are 14 residues in the CDR3. Trimming shortened V by 0 bases and J by 14 bases, and 19 bases separated the two germline ends.

V is TRBV11-2 and J is TRBJ2-7; D gene ambiguous. The germline V and J ends were trimmed by 2 bases and 1 base, with 9 bases remaining between them. This CDR3 is 14 amino acids long. Germline lookup yields CDR1 SGHAT and CDR2 FQNNGV. CDR3 protein: CASSLMYRSYEQYF. As DNA, the CDR3 is TGTGCCAGCAGCTTAATGTACAGATCCTACGAGCAGTACTTC.